Presented here are 30 T cell receptor beta chains from one specimen sequenced in a study of shared clonotypes between healthy human individuals. Here immunoSEQ multiplex PCR was the method, and the copy in TCRdb shows in-frame clones only, minus some. The profile shows millions of clones, roughly 91% of them singletons. CD45RO-negative CD8 cells positively selected for CCR7 made up the naive population, which excluded terminally differentiated effector memory CD45RA+ cells. The sequenced sample consisted of naive CD8+ T cells from PBMCs. Receptor source: a man aged 18 to 29 in good health. Some clones in this sample may be carry-over from other donors' samples.

The chain uses TRBV5-4 and TRBJ1-1; TRBD1 is a possible D gene (5 bases). The CDR3 is 13 residues long. Per germline, CDR1 SGHNT and CDR2 YYREEE (reference sequence). V lost 6 bases to trimming and J lost 4 bases, with 13 bases between them. The CDR3 spells CASTLGGSTEAFF. Here the CDR3 DNA reads TGTGCCAGCACCCTGGGGGGTAGCACTGAAGCTTTCTTT.

V is TRBV6-5 and J is TRBJ1-1; weak D call: TRBD1 (5 bases). Germline CDR1 is MNHEY and CDR2 is SVGAGI. The ends were cut back, 6 bases at V and 4 bases at J, with 15 bases in the middle. This CDR3 comprises 14 residues. The DNA of the CDR3 is TGTGCCAGCAGGGCGACAGTCTTAGGCACTGAAGCTTTCTTT. As protein: CASRATVLGTEAFF.

This clone has just one count. The rearrangement uses TRBV27 and TRBJ2-1, with D possibly being TRBD2 (5 bases). With 5 bases removed from V and 12 bases from J, the gap between germline ends came to 17 bases. CDR3 length: 13 amino acids. The germline V gene encodes CDR1 MNHEY and CDR2 SMNVEV (reference sequence). The CDR3: CASSPNPSLWQFF. CDR3 DNA: TGTGCCAGCAGTCCCAACCCTAGCCTGTGGCAGTTCTTC.

This clone has more than one count but fewer than ten. The rearrangement links TRBV7-9 to TRBJ2-2, with TRBD2 identical over 7 bases. Germline CDR1 reads SEHNR; CDR2 reads FQNEAQ (reference sequence). J lost 1 base, V lost 10 bases, and 12 bases had no gene match. This CDR3 is built from 16 residues. DNA for the CDR3: TGTGCCACAGATCGTAGAGCGGGGCTGAACACCGGGGAGCTGTTTTTT. Its translation: CATDRRAGLNTGELFF.

This sequence joins TRBV4-1 and TRBJ2-1, with TRBD2 matching over 14 bases. Germline CDR1 and CDR2: MGHRA and YSYEKL. This CDR3 region has 18 residues. V was clipped by 4 bases and J by 8 bases; unmatched bases: 13. In DNA, the CDR3 is TGCGCCAGCAGCCGGACCTTAAGGGTGGGACTAGCGGGAGATGAGCAGTTCTTC. Amino acids: CASSRTLRVGLAGDEQFF.

The chain joins TRBV18 to TRBJ2-1; D gene uncertain. CDR3 length: 16 amino acids. V was pared by 3 bases and J by 4 bases, with 16 bases between. Germline V gene data show CDR1 as KGHSH and CDR2 as LQKENI. The CDR3 coding sequence is TGTGCCAGCTCACCCGGCTGGAAAGGAAAGTACAATGAGCAGTTCTTC. It codes for CASSPGWKGKYNEQFF.

This chain links TRBV5-5 with TRBJ2-7; TRBD2 is a possible D gene (6 bases). Germline assignment: CDR1 SGHKS and CDR2 YYEKEE (reference sequence). The CDR3 spans 14 residues. V lost 2 bases to trimming and J lost 3 bases, with 12 bases between them. The CDR3: CASSFRLDYYEQYF. The CDR3 DNA reads TGTGCCAGCAGCTTTAGACTAGATTACTACGAGCAGTACTTC.

The rearrangement uses TRBV6-5 and TRBJ2-7; D may be TRBD1 (5 bases). Per the germline V gene, CDR1 is MNHEY and CDR2 is SVGAGI. V was shortened by 5 bases and J by 3 bases, with 14 bases between the two germline ends. The CDR3 consists of 14 residues. CDR3 protein: CASSTQGAVYEQYF. The CDR3 DNA reads TGTGCCAGCAGTACCCAGGGCGCTGTCTACGAGCAGTACTTC.

V is TRBV7-9 and J is TRBJ1-2, with a tentative D call TRBD1 (6 bases). Germline-derived CDR1 and CDR2 are SEHNR and FQNEAQ (reference sequence). Trimming cost V 5 bases and J 8 bases, with 21 bases left between them. CDR3 size: 15 residues. CDR3 bases: TGTGCCAGCAGCGGACACAGGGAAATGGCAGAGGGCTACACCTTC. This translates into CASSGHREMAEGYTF.

The CDR3 spells CASSATALAKNIQYF. The CDR3 DNA reads TGTGCCAGCAGCGCAACAGCCTTAGCCAAAAACATTCAGTACTTC. The V call is TRBV7-8, the J call TRBJ2-4; unclear D gene. CDR3 length equals 15 residues. Trimming removed 5 bases from V and 0 bases from J, with 11 bases in between. Germline CDR1 reads SGHVS; CDR2 reads FQNEAQ.

The rearrangement links TRBV5-5 to TRBJ2-7; TRBD1 is a possible D gene (6 bases). In germline, CDR1 is SGHKS, CDR2 YYEKEE (reference sequence). The CDR3 loop spans 13 amino acids. The V gene lost 4 bases and the J gene lost 4 bases, with 12 bases spanning the gap. The DNA of the CDR3 is TGTGCCAGCAGCGCCGGGACACTTTACGAGCAGTACTTC. Amino acids: CASSAGTLYEQYF.

About this clone: Other DNA variants within this sample encode the same CDR3. The chain employs TRBV28 and TRBJ2-3; no reliable D call. The CDR3 has 11 residues. Trimming removed 3 bases at V and 3 bases at J, with 1 base between. Germline V gives CDR1 MDHEN, CDR2 SYDVKM. The CDR3 region has the DNA TGTGCCAGCAGTTTTACAGATACGCAGTATTTT. It is translated as CASSFTDTQYF.

As for this clone: The sample carries other DNA sequences with the same CDR3. The V gene is TRBV7-9, the J gene TRBJ2-7; D possibly matches TRBD1 or TRBD2 (5 bases each). The CDR3 has 14 residues. V was shortened by 5 bases and J by 3 bases, with 14 bases between the two germline ends. In germline, CDR1 is SEHNR, CDR2 FQNEAQ (reference sequence). Here the CDR3 DNA reads TGTGCCAGCAGCGGTGGGGGTTCCGGCTACGAGCAGTACTTC. Encoded protein: CASSGGGSGYEQYF.

The chain couples TRBV19 to TRBJ2-3; the D gene is possibly TRBD2 (6 bases). Trimming left V 6 bases short and J 5 bases short, with 12 bases between. Germline-derived CDR1 and CDR2 are LNHDA and SQIVND (reference sequence). The CDR3 extends over 13 amino acids. The CDR3 DNA reads TGTGCCAGTAGCGGGAGATTGCAAGATACGCAGTATTTT. Translated, it gives CASSGRLQDTQYF. Full variable domain (rest looked up from reference TRBV19 and TRBJ2-3): DGGITQSPKYLFRKEGQNVTLSCEQNLNHDAMYWYRQDPGQGLRLIYYSQIVNDFQKGDIAEGYSVSREKKESFPLTVTSAQKNPTAFYLCASSGRLQDTQYFGPGTRLTVL.

Only one count was recorded for this clone. V gene TRBV5-1 combines with J gene TRBJ1-2; D unclear. CDR1 and CDR2 from the germline V gene are SGHRS and YFSETQ. V dropped 3 bases and J dropped 6 bases, with 9 bases sitting between them. The length of the CDR3 is 12 residues. In DNA, the CDR3 is TGCGCCAGCAGCTGGGAGGCTGATGGCTACACCTTC. Translating it yields CASSWEADGYTF.

This clone was observed a handful of times. The chain is built from TRBV10-2 and TRBJ1-1; TRBD1 matches at 7 bases. Trimming removed 3 bases from V and 6 bases from J; junction bases left unmatched: 1. This CDR3 is built from 12 residues. The V gene's germline CDR1 is WSHSY and CDR2 SAAADI. The CDR3 DNA is TGCGCCAGCAGTGAAGGGACAGCTGAAGCTTTCTTT. This codes for CASSEGTAEAFF.

This chain uses TRBV7-9 with TRBJ1-1; D is unresolved. CDR1 is SEHNR and CDR2 is FQNEAQ in the germline V gene (reference sequence). This CDR3 comprises 14 residues. The V end lost 2 bases, the J end lost 4 bases, and 11 bases lay between the germline ends. As DNA, the CDR3 is TGTGCCAGCAGCTTAATATCTCCGGCCACTGAAGCTTTCTTT. It specifies CASSLISPATEAFF. Full variable domain (outside the CDR3, taken from reference TRBV7-9 and TRBJ1-1): DTGVSQNPRHKITKRGQNVTFRCDPISEHNRLYWYRQTLGQGPEFLTYFQNEAQLEKSRLLSDRFSAERPKGSFSTLEIQRTEQGDSAMYLCASSLISPATEAFFGQGTRLTVV.

The gene calls are TRBV19 and TRBJ1-2; TRBD1 aligns across 12 bases. There are 16 residues in the CDR3. Germline V gene lookup returns CDR1 LNHDA and CDR2 SQIVND (reference sequence). Germline trimming cut 4 bases from V and 8 bases from J; bases unmatched to any gene: 11. CDR3 protein: CASSTQGDRGLEGYTF. The CDR3 region has the DNA TGTGCCAGTAGTACCCAAGGGGACAGGGGGCTGGAGGGCTACACCTTC.

The chain uses TRBV19 and TRBJ2-7; D possibly corresponds to TRBD2 (5 bases). Trimming shortened V by 2 bases and J by 5 bases, and 10 bases separated the two germline ends. Germline V gene data show CDR1 as LNHDA and CDR2 as SQIVND (reference sequence). The CDR3 is 13 residues long. Here the CDR3 DNA reads TGTGCCAGTAGTATACGGGGTAGTAACGAGCAGTACTTC. Amino acid sequence: CASSIRGSNEQYF.

This chain connects TRBV19 to TRBJ1-1; D unresolved. CDR1 and CDR2 (germline): LNHDA, SQIVND (reference sequence). The CDR3 is 15 amino acids. Between the trimmed V and J ends, which lost 3 bases and 2 bases, there was a span of 13 bases. Written as DNA, the CDR3 is TGTGCCAGTAGTATCTCTGGGAAGTTTAACACTGAAGCTTTCTTT. Translating gives CASSISGKFNTEAFF.

The chain has TRBV11-3 and TRBJ2-1; D may correspond to TRBD1 or TRBD2 (6 bases each). The V and J ends lost 4 bases and 6 bases respectively, with 16 bases between them. Germline V gene data show CDR1 as SGHNT and CDR2 as YENEEA. The CDR3 is 15 residues long. CDR3 nucleotide sequence: TGTGCCAGCAGCTCGGAGGCGAAGGGGGGCAATGAGCAGTTCTTC. It translates to CASSSEAKGGNEQFF.

This chain connects TRBV4-1 to TRBJ2-7, with D possibly being TRBD2 (7 bases). The CDR3 totals 16 residues. The germline V gene encodes CDR1 MGHRA and CDR2 YSYEKL. Trimming shortened V by 1 base and J by 1 base, and 14 bases separated the two germline ends. Here the CDR3 DNA reads TGCGCCAGCAGCCAAGCCGTAGGGGGGGGATCCTACGAGCAGTACTTC. The encoded protein is CASSQAVGGGSYEQYF.

This rearrangement joins TRBV19 to TRBJ1-1; D remains unclear. Trimming removed 3 bases at V and 0 bases at J, with 17 bases between. Germline CDR1 reads LNHDA; CDR2 reads SQIVND (reference sequence). This CDR3 has 17 residues. The CDR3 reads CASSILGIKNMNTEAFF. The CDR3 bases are TGTGCCAGTAGTATCCTCGGGATAAAGAACATGAACACTGAAGCTTTCTTT.

The V and J genes are TRBV5-6 and TRBJ2-7; TRBD2 agrees at 8 bases. The V and J ends lost 4 bases and 5 bases, in that order; junction bases with no gene match: 11. Germline-derived CDR1 and CDR2 are SGHDT and YYEEEE. The CDR3 sequence is 15 residues long. This CDR3 reads CASSATSGRHHEQYF. CDR3 coding DNA: TGTGCCAGCAGCGCTACCAGCGGGAGACACCACGAGCAGTACTTC.

This chain connects TRBV7-9 to TRBJ2-7; D is possibly TRBD2 (5 bases). Between the trimmed V and J ends, which lost 5 bases and 6 bases, there was a span of 20 bases. CDR3 length: 15 amino acids. CDR1 is SEHNR and CDR2 is FQNEAQ in the germline V gene (reference sequence). This CDR3 reads CASSIPGISLSEQYF. Written as DNA, the CDR3 is TGTGCCAGCAGCATACCCGGGATATCCCTGAGCGAGCAGTACTTC.

The chain uses TRBV2 and TRBJ2-1; 13 bases are shared with TRBD2. This CDR3 is built from 17 residues. J lost 0 bases, V lost 1 base, and 0 bases had no gene match. Germline CDR1 is SNHLY and CDR2 is FYNNEI. CDR3 sequence reads: CASSEGTSGSSYNEQFF. In DNA, the CDR3 is TGTGCCAGCAGTGAAGGGACTAGCGGGAGCTCCTACAATGAGCAGTTCTTC.

This chain links TRBV12-5 with TRBJ2-5; 14 bases match TRBD2. The CDR3 length is 17 residues. V lost 1 base, J lost 5 bases, and 6 bases stayed unmatched. Looked up from germline, CDR1 is LGHNT and CDR2 is FRNRAP. CDR3 in DNA: TGTGCTAGTGGTTTGGCGAGACTAGCGGGAGGGCCCGAGACCCAGTACTTC. Its translation: CASGLARLAGGPETQYF.

This clone was counted a few times. The rearrangement links TRBV9 to TRBJ1-1, with a tentative D call TRBD1 (5 bases). The CDR3 loop spans 15 amino acids. Per germline, CDR1 SGDLS and CDR2 YYNGEE. Trimming removed 0 bases from V and 7 bases from J, with 16 bases in between. This CDR3 is CASSVGGGLGIEAFF. As DNA, the CDR3 is TGTGCCAGCAGCGTAGGTGGGGGGTTGGGTATTGAAGCTTTCTTT.

This clone came up once. This chain uses TRBV4-2 with TRBJ2-1; TRBD2 matches at 9 bases. The CDR3 totals 17 residues. The V and J ends lost 3 bases and 5 bases, in that order; junction bases with no gene match: 11. Germline assignment: CDR1 LGHNA and CDR2 YNFKEQ. CDR3 sequence (DNA): TGTGCCAGCAGCCAGGGCTTCGGCGGGAGGGTTAACAATGAGCAGTTCTTC. As protein: CASSQGFGGRVNNEQFF.

This chain connects TRBV14 to TRBJ2-3; D is undetermined. The germline V gene has CDR1 SGHDN and CDR2 FVKESK. With 3 bases removed from V and 3 bases from J, the gap between germline ends came to 7 bases. The CDR3 runs 13 residues. For the CDR3, the DNA is TGTGCCAGCAGCCACTACCGGACAGATACGCAGTATTTT. The encoded protein is CASSHYRTDTQYF.